One sample yielded the 23 T cell receptor beta chains listed below, sequenced in a study of cytomegalovirus exposure and HLA in healthy donors. A multiplex PCR was run with 60 Vbeta primers and 13 Jbeta primers. Assay: immunoSEQ multiplex PCR; the TCRdb copy retains only in-frame clones and omits some. The sample contains approximately 160,000 clones, around 80% of which appear only once. The sequenced sample was PBMCs. These TCRs come from a woman aged 45-65 years in good health and CMV-seropositive.

A few counts support this clone. This chain uses TRBV11-2 with TRBJ2-7; no reliable D call. V lost 5 bases, J lost 9 bases, and 14 bases lay in between. Germline CDR1 is SGHAT and CDR2 is FQNNGV. The CDR3 has 12 amino acids. CDR3 loop: CASSPGNGVQYF. CDR3 nucleotides: TGTGCCAGCAGCCCAGGTAATGGCGTGCAGTACTTC.

V and J are TRBV28 and TRBJ2-7; possible D gene TRBD1, 6 bases. This CDR3 has 15 amino acids. V was trimmed by 2 bases and J by 2 bases, leaving 13 bases between them. From germline, CDR1 is MDHEN and CDR2 SYDVKM. The DNA for the CDR3 is TGTGCCAGCAGTTTAAGGCAGGGGCTTACCTACGAGCAGTACTTC. As protein: CASSLRQGLTYEQYF. The full variable domain, its missing parts supplied by reference TRBV28 and TRBJ2-7, is DVKVTQSSRYLVKRTGEKVFLECVQDMDHENMFWYRQDPGLGLRLIYFSYDVKMKEKGDIPEGYSVSREKKERFSLILESASTNQTSMYLCASSLRQGLTYEQYFGPGTRLTVT.

This chain connects TRBV6-6 to TRBJ1-1, with unresolved D. V was clipped by 8 bases and J by 4 bases, with 20 bases between them. CDR1 is MNHNY and CDR2 is SVGAGI in the germline V gene (reference sequence). The CDR3 covers 15 residues. The CDR3 protein is CASQRNPGSSTEAFF. CDR3 DNA: TGTGCCAGCCAGCGAAATCCGGGTAGTAGCACTGAAGCTTTCTTT.

This clone occurred a few times. V is TRBV4-2 and J is TRBJ1-2, with D possibly matching TRBD1 (5 bases). The V and J ends lost 3 bases and 4 bases respectively, with 15 bases between them. The CDR3 consists of 15 residues. Germline-derived CDR1 and CDR2 are LGHNA and YNFKEQ. The CDR3 DNA follows: TGTGCCAGCAGCCAGGAGGGGCCTGCCCTCTATGGCTACACCTTC. Encoded protein: CASSQEGPALYGYTF.

The gene calls are TRBV7-9 and TRBJ1-2; perhaps TRBD1 as D (5 bases). This CDR3 region has 15 residues. The germline V and J ends were trimmed by 4 bases and 5 bases, with 17 bases remaining between them. The V gene's germline CDR1 is SEHNR and CDR2 FQNEAQ (reference sequence). The CDR3 DNA reads as TGTGCCAGCAGCTCACCGGGACGGGAGGGGTATGGCTACACCTTC. It translates to CASSSPGREGYGYTF.

The genes are TRBV6-4 and TRBJ1-2; TRBD1 matches at 8 bases. The CDR3 is 15 residues long. J gave up 4 bases and V 6 bases, and 10 bases lay outside the gene matches. CDR1 is MRHNA, CDR2 SNTAGT, per germline. CDR3 DNA: TGTGCCAGCAGCCGGACAGGGTGGTTACCCTATGGCTACACCTTC. Encoded protein: CASSRTGWLPYGYTF.

The V gene is TRBV5-1, the J gene TRBJ2-7; a possible D gene is TRBD2 (6 bases). The CDR3 length is 13 residues. The V gene lost 4 bases and the J gene lost 3 bases, with 11 bases spanning the gap. CDR1 and CDR2 (germline): SGHRS, YFSETQ. CDR3 in DNA: TGCGCCAGCAGCCGCGGGAAGCACTACGAGCAGTACTTC. Its translation is CASSRGKHYEQYF.

The rearrangement joins TRBV11-2 to TRBJ2-3, with 7 positions matching TRBD2. Germline V gene lookup returns CDR1 SGHAT and CDR2 FQNNGV. V trimming: 3 bases; J trimming: 6 bases; junction bases outside the gene matches: 9. The CDR3 extends over 15 amino acids. The CDR3 region has the DNA TGTGCCAGCAGCTTGCGGGACCGGGGAGGGGATACGCAGTATTTT. Protein sequence: CASSLRDRGGDTQYF.

In this sample, this clone turned up a few times. The DNA for the CDR3 is TGCGCCAGCAGCTTGGACGGCAGGGGTGAAAACATTCAGTACTTC. Protein product: CASSLDGRGENIQYF. This sequence joins TRBV5-1 and TRBJ2-4; D might be TRBD1 (6 bases). Trimming left V 0 bases short and J 5 bases short, with 12 bases between. There are 15 residues in the CDR3. Germline assignment: CDR1 SGHRS and CDR2 YFSETQ.

In its sample, this clone was seen a few times. The J gene is TRBJ2-2, the V gene TRBV6-5, with TRBD2 matching 8 bases. CDR1 and CDR2 from the germline V gene are MNHEY and SVGAGI. Trimming removed 6 bases from V and 10 bases from J; junction bases left unmatched: 10. The CDR3 is 14 residues long. The CDR3 loop is CASRPGLVVQELFF. The CDR3 DNA follows: TGTGCCAGCAGACCGGGACTAGTTGTACAGGAGCTGTTTTTT.

The V and J genes are TRBV27 and TRBJ2-7; the D gene is possibly TRBD1 (5 bases). CDR3 length: 14 amino acids. CDR1 MNHEY and CDR2 SMNVEV come from the germline V gene (reference sequence). V lost 2 bases to trimming and J lost 3 bases, with 11 bases between them. This CDR3 reads CASSLMGQSYEQYF. CDR3 bases: TGTGCCAGCAGTTTAATGGGGCAGAGCTACGAGCAGTACTTC.

The V and J genes are TRBV27 and TRBJ2-5; a possible D gene is TRBD2 (5 bases). Germline CDR1 and CDR2: MNHEY and SMNVEV (reference sequence). The germline V and J ends were trimmed by 5 bases and 11 bases, with 15 bases remaining between them. This CDR3 contains 12 residues. The DNA of the CDR3 is TGTGCCAGCAGTCGCCCCTTGGGAGAGCAGTACTTC. It codes for CASSRPLGEQYF.

The chain recombines TRBV5-1 with TRBJ1-4; 11 bases align to TRBD1. The germline V gene has CDR1 SGHRS and CDR2 YFSETQ. The CDR3 extends over 18 amino acids. The V segment lost 3 bases and the J segment 5 bases; nucleotides outside the gene matches: 12. The CDR3 spells CASSSGQGARKLNEKLFF. CDR3 in DNA: TGCGCCAGCAGCTCTGGACAGGGGGCGCGGAAGTTGAATGAAAAACTGTTTTTT.

The rearrangement joins TRBV4-1 to TRBJ2-5; D is unresolved. V dropped 1 base and J dropped 4 bases, with 10 bases sitting between them. The germline V gene encodes CDR1 MGHRA and CDR2 YSYEKL. The CDR3 has 14 residues. The CDR3 bases are TGCGCCAGCAGCCAAGGGAGAGTTACAGAGACCCAGTACTTC. It is translated as CASSQGRVTETQYF.

The chain recombines TRBV9 with TRBJ2-3; 16 positions match TRBD2. CDR1 and CDR2 (germline): SGDLS, YYNGEE. The CDR3 contains 17 residues. V shed 4 bases and J 9 bases; nucleotides not matched to a gene: 11. CDR3 bases: TGTGCCAGCAGCCCGGGACTAGCGGGAGGGTCTACCGACACGCAGTATTTT. It translates to CASSPGLAGGSTDTQYF.

This sequence joins TRBV15 and TRBJ1-6, with a tentative D call TRBD1 (6 bases). The CDR3 is 16 residues long. Germline loops: CDR1 LNHNV, CDR2 YYDKDF (reference sequence). V lost 3 bases to trimming and J lost 3 bases, with 12 bases between them. CDR3 coding DNA: TGTGCCACCAGCAGTGGAGGACAGAACTATAATTCACCCCTCCACTTT. This translates into CATSSGGQNYNSPLHF.

The gene calls are TRBV28 and TRBJ1-2, with D perhaps TRBD1 (6 bases). Trimming cost V 3 bases and J 2 bases, with 13 bases left between them. CDR3 length: 15 amino acids. Germline V gene sequence: CDR1 MDHEN, CDR2 SYDVKM. This CDR3 reads CASSFRGGANYGYTF. The DNA of the CDR3 is TGTGCCAGCAGTTTCCGAGGGGGGGCAAACTATGGCTACACCTTC.

The chain joins TRBV2 to TRBJ1-6; the match to TRBD1 covers 7 bases. After removal of 7 bases from V and 10 bases from J, the junction contained 13 bases not matched to a gene. The CDR3 sequence is 15 residues long. The germline CDR1 and CDR2 sequences are SNHLY and FYNNEI. The CDR3 DNA is TGTGCCAGCACCTCGGAGGGGGCTGGTGGCTCACCCCTCCACTTT. Protein sequence: CASTSEGAGGSPLHF.

The rearrangement links TRBV28 to TRBJ1-5, with D maybe TRBD1 (6 bases). V shed 8 bases and J shed 9 bases, with 23 bases lying between them. This CDR3 comprises 15 residues. Germline V CDR1 and CDR2: MDHEN, SYDVKM. The CDR3 bases are TGTGCCAGCGGAGGAATAACAGGAGGGGGGGGGCCCCAGCATTTT. It codes for CASGGITGGGGPQHF.

The chain is built from TRBV27 and TRBJ2-1; D is unclear. There are 14 residues in the CDR3. V lost 2 bases to trimming and J lost 7 bases, with 12 bases between them. Germline V gene sequence: CDR1 MNHEY, CDR2 SMNVEV (reference sequence). The CDR3 DNA follows: TGTGCCAGCAGTTTAATGATTTTGGCAAATGAGCAGTTCTTC. This codes for CASSLMILANEQFF.

This clone was counted a single time. This chain joins TRBV7-9 and TRBJ1-1; D possibly corresponds to TRBD1 (6 bases). Between the trimmed V and J ends, which lost 1 base and 6 bases, there was a span of 15 bases. The CDR3 runs to 15 residues. Per germline, CDR1 SEHNR and CDR2 FQNEAQ (reference sequence). The CDR3 DNA follows: TGTGCCAGCAGCTTAGTATCAGTAGGGACATCTGAAGCTTTCTTT. It specifies CASSLVSVGTSEAFF.

This clone appeared once. The J gene is TRBJ1-1, the V gene TRBV7-9; tentatively, D is TRBD1 (5 bases). Germline assignment: CDR1 SEHNR and CDR2 FQNEAQ (reference sequence). This CDR3 is built from 14 residues. The germline V and J ends were trimmed by 2 bases and 3 bases, with 10 bases remaining between them. The CDR3 sequence is CASSLPGDHTEAFF. In DNA form, the CDR3 reads TGTGCCAGCAGCTTACCGGGGGACCACACTGAAGCTTTCTTT.

This clone was recorded a few times. The chain combines TRBV9 with TRBJ1-1; D unresolved. The CDR3 is 12 amino acids. The V and J ends lost 0 bases and 11 bases respectively, with 11 bases between them. CDR1 SGDLS and CDR2 YYNGEE come from the germline V gene. CDR3: CASSVGPGRAFF. The DNA for the CDR3 is TGTGCCAGCAGCGTAGGACCGGGTCGGGCTTTCTTT. The variable domain in full, with the rest retrieved from reference TRBV9 and TRBJ1-1, is DSGVTQTPKHLITATGQRVTLRCSPRSGDLSVYWYQQSLDQGLQFLIQYYNGEERAKGNILERFSAQQFPDLHSELNLSSLELGDSALYFCASSVGPGRAFFGQGTRLTVV.